One and the same sample provided the 25 T cell receptor beta chains below, sequenced in a study of graft-versus-host responses after intestinal transplantation. Clones were read by immunoSEQ multiplex PCR, and TCRdb kept only the in-frame ones, dropping some. In the table there are around 110,000 clones, about nine tenths of which are singletons. The antigens these receptors bind are not known. This specimen consisted of unstimulated CD4+ T cells sorted from spleen or lymph node cells, obtained before intestinal transplant. All receptors come from a human donor who received an intestinal transplant.

The chain combines TRBV25-1 with TRBJ2-2; D is unclear. The CDR3 has 14 residues. V lost 6 bases and J lost 0, with 8 bases in between. Germline assignment: CDR1 MGHDK and CDR2 SYGVNS. As DNA, the CDR3 is TGTGCCAGCAGGCGACACTCGAACACCGGGGAGCTGTTTTTT. It specifies CASRRHSNTGELFF.

This rearrangement joins TRBV9 to TRBJ2-1; TRBD1 aligns across 7 bases. This CDR3 has 16 residues. The germline V gene encodes CDR1 SGDLS and CDR2 YYNGEE. The trim removed 4 bases at V and 4 bases at J, leaving 11 bases unmatched. The CDR3 region has the DNA TGTGCCAGCAGCTTCCTCTCGGGACAGAATTACAATGAGCAGTTCTTC. Its protein product is CASSFLSGQNYNEQFF.

As DNA, the CDR3 is TGCGCCAGCAGCCAAGTTGGCCAGTTGGGCACAGATACGCAGTATTTT. Translating gives CASSQVGQLGTDTQYF. The V call is TRBV4-1, the J call TRBJ2-3; D remains ambiguous. CDR3 length equals 16 residues. Germline loops: CDR1 MGHRA, CDR2 YSYEKL. V lost 1 base and J 1 base, leaving 12 bases between the germline ends.

This chain connects TRBV6-6 to TRBJ2-7; tentative D call: TRBD2 (6 bases). Trimming shortened V by 5 bases and J by 0 bases, and 14 bases separated the two germline ends. Germline V lookup: CDR1 MNHNY, CDR2 SVGAGI (reference sequence). The CDR3 is made up of 15 amino acids. The CDR3 DNA reads as TGTGCCAGCAGTCCGCCGGGACTTTACTCCTACGAGCAGTACTTC. It codes for CASSPPGLYSYEQYF.

This clone occurred once. The chain links TRBV5-1 to TRBJ2-3, with 11 bases fitting TRBD2. Germline V CDR1 and CDR2: SGHRS, YFSETQ. The CDR3 spans 15 residues. V lost 4 bases to trimming and J lost 3 bases; unmatched junction nucleotides: 4. Written as DNA, the CDR3 is TGCGCCAGCAGCAAGTTAGCGGGGGGGACAGATACGCAGTATTTT. Protein: CASSKLAGGTDTQYF.

The rearrangement uses TRBV27 and TRBJ1-2; 7 bases align to TRBD1. Germline V CDR1 and CDR2: MNHEY, SMNVEV (reference sequence). V was pared by 5 bases and J by 4 bases, with 7 bases of the junction left unmatched. The CDR3 runs to 14 residues. CDR3 DNA sequence: TGTGCCAGCAGTCCTCAGGGACAGCTCTATGGCTACACCTTC. Its translation: CASSPQGQLYGYTF.

This rearrangement joins TRBV7-2 to TRBJ2-7, with D possibly matching TRBD2 (6 bases). The CDR3 sequence is 12 residues long. From germline, CDR1 is SGHTA and CDR2 FQGNSA. V lost 5 bases and J lost 4, with 9 bases in between. CDR3 sequence reads: CASSRTIYEQYF. Written as DNA, the CDR3 is TGTGCCAGCAGCAGGACTATTTACGAGCAGTACTTC.

The chain is built from TRBV5-1 and TRBJ2-6; the D is unclear. Trimming shortened V by 5 bases and J by 0 bases, and 9 bases separated the two germline ends. Germline loops: CDR1 SGHRS, CDR2 YFSETQ. This CDR3 region has 15 residues. In nucleotides, the CDR3 is TGCGCCAGCAGAACTGATACCTCTGGGGCCAACGTCCTGACTTTC. Its protein is CASRTDTSGANVLTF.

This chain joins TRBV19 and TRBJ2-2, with 7 bases that match TRBD1. The CDR3 sequence is 15 residues long. Trimming cost V 4 bases and J 3 bases; bases outside gene matches: 5. Germline V gene data show CDR1 as LNHDA and CDR2 as SQIVND (reference sequence). Written as DNA, the CDR3 is TGTGCCAGTAGTAGGGACAGACGCGACACCGGGGAGCTGTTTTTT. Its protein is CASSRDRRDTGELFF.

The V gene is TRBV11-2, the J gene TRBJ2-7; 7 bases match TRBD1. Germline-derived CDR1 and CDR2 are SGHAT and FQNNGV. J lost 5 bases, V lost 8 bases, and 12 bases had no gene match. The CDR3 covers 14 residues. CDR3: CASGLVGTVDEQYF. The CDR3 nucleotides are TGTGCCAGCGGGTTGGTCGGGACAGTGGACGAGCAGTACTTC. The whole variable domain, remainder taken from reference TRBV11-2 and TRBJ2-7, is EAGVAQSPRYKIIEKRQSVAFWCNPISGHATLYWYQQILGQGPKLLIQFQNNGVVDDSQLPKDRFSAERLKGVDSTLKIQPAKLEDSAVYLCASGLVGTVDEQYFGPGTRLTVT.

This chain joins TRBV30 and TRBJ1-3; D remains unclear. Germline assignment: CDR1 GTSNPN and CDR2 SVGIG (reference sequence). The CDR3 contains 14 residues. Trimming removed 0 bases from V and 1 base from J, with 7 bases in between. The CDR3 DNA reads TGTGCCTGGAGTGTAGGAGGTTCTGGAAACACCATATATTTT. Protein sequence: CAWSVGGSGNTIYF. The whole variable domain, filled in from reference TRBV30 and TRBJ1-3, reads SQTIHQWPATLVQPVGSPLSLECTVEGTSNPNLYWYRQAAGRGLQLLFYSVGIGQISSEVPQNLSASRPQDRQFILSSKKLLLSDSGFYLCAWSVGGSGNTIYFGEGSWLTVV.

This rearrangement joins TRBV19 to TRBJ2-1, with 13 positions matching TRBD2. Germline CDR1 reads LNHDA; CDR2 reads SQIVND (reference sequence). CDR3 length: 20 residues. J lost 3 bases, V lost 1 base, and 12 bases had no gene match. DNA for the CDR3: TGTGCCAGTAGTATAGGGGGGGGGACTAGCGGGATGACACTCTACAATGAGCAGTTCTTC. Amino acid sequence: CASSIGGGTSGMTLYNEQFF.

In nucleotides, the CDR3 is TGCGCCAGCAGCTTGGGCAGTGATAATTCACCCCTCCACTTT. Translated, it gives CASSLGSDNSPLHF. V gene TRBV5-1 combines with J gene TRBJ1-6; D uncertain. Trimming left V 0 bases short and J 5 bases short, with 6 bases between. Germline V CDR1 and CDR2: SGHRS, YFSETQ. The CDR3 has 14 residues.

The rearrangement uses TRBV5-4 and TRBJ2-2; D might be TRBD1 (5 bases). Trimming shortened V by 2 bases and J by 3 bases, and 11 bases separated the two germline ends. The V gene's germline CDR1 is SGHNT and CDR2 YYREEE (reference sequence). The CDR3 runs to 15 residues. Here the CDR3 reads CASSFDRRYTGELFF. The CDR3, as DNA: TGTGCCAGCAGCTTTGACAGACGATACACCGGGGAGCTGTTTTTT.

This chain links TRBV29-1 with TRBJ2-1; 7 bases are a match to TRBD1. Trimming cost V 8 bases and J 4 bases; bases outside gene matches: 14. Per germline, CDR1 SQVTM and CDR2 ANQGSEA. CDR3 length equals 15 residues. CDR3 amino acids: CSTLGGLVEYNEQFF. The CDR3, as DNA: TGCAGCACACTAGGGGGCCTGGTCGAGTACAATGAGCAGTTCTTC.

This clone has more than one count but fewer than ten. V and J are TRBV10-3 and TRBJ1-2; maybe TRBD1 (6 bases). In germline, CDR1 is ENHRY, CDR2 SYGVKD. The V end was cut by 11 bases, the J end by 3 bases, with 16 bases between. This CDR3 is built from 13 residues. CDR3 nucleotide sequence: TGTGCCGACAGACAGGTGGGAGACTATGGCTACACCTTC. Translation gives CADRQVGDYGYTF.

The chain employs TRBV6-1 and TRBJ1-1; D call uncertain. The CDR3 contains 14 residues. V lost 8 bases and J lost 1, with 14 bases in between. CDR1 is MNHNS, CDR2 SASEGT, per germline. CDR3 DNA sequence: TGTGCCAGCTCAAAGGCGGGGAGGAACACTGAAGCTTTCTTT. Its translation is CASSKAGRNTEAFF.

The genes are TRBV2 and TRBJ2-1, with 9 bases matching TRBD1. V trimming: 6 bases; J trimming: 8 bases; junction bases outside the gene matches: 5. CDR3 length: 13 amino acids. Looked up from germline, CDR1 is SNHLY and CDR2 is FYNNEI. The DNA for the CDR3 is TGTGCCAGCAGCAAGGACAGGGGCGATGAGCAGTTCTTC. Amino acid sequence: CASSKDRGDEQFF.

The gene calls are TRBV11-2 and TRBJ1-2; the D gene is possibly TRBD1 (6 bases). This CDR3 is 13 amino acids long. V was pared by 0 bases and J by 12 bases, with 14 bases between. Germline CDR1 reads SGHAT; CDR2 reads FQNNGV. The CDR3: CASSLDRGQSNTF. The CDR3 DNA reads TGTGCCAGCAGCTTAGATCGGGGACAATCCAACACCTTC.

The V and J genes are TRBV5-7 and TRBJ1-2, with D possibly being TRBD1 (6 bases). Being an ORF, TRBV5-7 has a function that is uncertain. The V end lost 2 bases, the J end lost 10 bases, and 12 bases lay between the germline ends. This CDR3 is 12 amino acids long. The CDR3 DNA reads TGTGCCAGCAGCTTATTACGGGACATCTACACCTTC. This encodes CASSLLRDIYTF.

The rearrangement links TRBV5-1 to TRBJ2-7; D possibly corresponds to TRBD2 (6 bases). Between the trimmed V and J ends, which lost 4 bases and 6 bases, there was a span of 14 bases. The CDR3 covers 13 residues. Germline V gene data show CDR1 as SGHRS and CDR2 as YFSETQ. The CDR3 spells CASSGGDLAEQYF. The CDR3 bases are TGCGCCAGCAGCGGAGGGGACCTCGCCGAGCAGTACTTC.

CDR3 bases: TGTGCCAGCTCCCTCCAGGGGGCAGATCAGCCCCAGCATTTT. It encodes CASSLQGADQPQHF. The chain links TRBV18 to TRBJ1-5; 8 bases agree with TRBD1. Germline CDR1 reads KGHSH; CDR2 reads LQKENI. V lost 6 bases, J lost 5 bases, and 6 bases stayed unmatched. This CDR3 is built from 14 residues.

This chain connects TRBV19 to TRBJ1-5, with a weak D call TRBD1 (5 bases). Germline loops: CDR1 LNHDA, CDR2 SQIVND (reference sequence). V gave up 5 bases and J gave up 1 base, with 12 bases separating them. The CDR3 spans 15 residues. CDR3 nucleotide sequence: TGTGCCAGTAGTTCAAGCGGGGGGAGCAATCAGCCCCAGCATTTT. Translated, it gives CASSSSGGSNQPQHF.

This sequence joins TRBV29-1 and TRBJ1-1, with D possibly being TRBD1 (6 bases). Per the germline V gene, CDR1 is SQVTM and CDR2 is ANQGSEA. The CDR3 sequence is 10 residues long. CDR3 sequence (DNA): TGCAGGGGGCAGGGGACTGAAGCTTTCTTT. Translation: CRGQGTEAFF.

The chain is built from TRBV5-1 and TRBJ1-2; D call uncertain. This CDR3 is 12 amino acids long. CDR1 and CDR2 from the germline V gene are SGHRS and YFSETQ. Trimming left V 0 bases short and J 8 bases short, with 8 bases between. This chain's CDR3 is CASSLGTRGYTF. In nucleotides, the CDR3 is TGCGCCAGCAGCTTGGGTACCCGGGGCTACACCTTC.